Included here is one T cell receptor beta chain sequence, with context. The data belong to a study of blood T cells in healthy people across ages. The CDR3 is 15 amino acids. The V gene end was trimmed by 2 bases and the J gene end by 5 bases; junction bases not matched to a gene: 6. CDR1 MNHEY and CDR2 SMNVEV come from the germline V gene (reference sequence). Alongside a J-beta primer mix, a sample-barcoded 5' primer served in a second PCR lasting about 7 to 11 cycles. TCRdb fed the 5' RACE reads into MiXCR, producing one record per CDR3 protein. This table has 850,000 to 1,100,000 distinct CDR3 sequences, more than 30% appearing once.

The V and J genes are TRBV27 and TRBJ2-5; 9 nucleotides match TRBD1. Sample: blood. This receptor was identified in a man younger than 35 in good health. The CDR3 reads CASSLGGTGIETQYF. Here the CDR3 DNA reads TGTGCCAGCAGTTTAGGTGGGACAGGGATTGAGACCCAGTACTTC.